The present TCR beta chain was sequenced within a study of T-cell reconstitution after alpha-beta-depleted transplantation in children. Study-wide findings and caveats: From newly produced T cells came most of the T-cell counts and diversity one year after transplant. Reportedly, alpha-beta T cells present about two months post-transplant originated from several hundred expanded clones of graft origin.

This clonotype was recorded many times. No antigen is known for it. For TCRbeta, the library was prepared with unique molecular identifiers. MiXCR, applied by TCRdb to the PCR reads, yields one record per CDR3 protein. This table has about 160,000 distinct CDR3 sequences, over 8.5% appearing once. CDR1 is DFQATT and CDR2 is SNEGSKA in the germline V gene (reference sequence). V dropped 6 bases and J dropped 4 bases, with 15 bases sitting between them. The CDR3 contains 14 residues. This clonotype was obtained from a boy between 2 and 10 years old with acute myeloid leukemia, due to receive a stem cell transplant. The chain uses TRBV20-1 and TRBJ2-2; D gene uncertain. This sample comprised PBMCs, obtained before TCRalphabeta/CD19-depleted stem cell transplant. The DNA of the CDR3 is TGCAGTGCAGCTCCGGCGGCTCTCACCGGGGAGCTGTTTTTT. It is translated as CSAAPAALTGELFF.